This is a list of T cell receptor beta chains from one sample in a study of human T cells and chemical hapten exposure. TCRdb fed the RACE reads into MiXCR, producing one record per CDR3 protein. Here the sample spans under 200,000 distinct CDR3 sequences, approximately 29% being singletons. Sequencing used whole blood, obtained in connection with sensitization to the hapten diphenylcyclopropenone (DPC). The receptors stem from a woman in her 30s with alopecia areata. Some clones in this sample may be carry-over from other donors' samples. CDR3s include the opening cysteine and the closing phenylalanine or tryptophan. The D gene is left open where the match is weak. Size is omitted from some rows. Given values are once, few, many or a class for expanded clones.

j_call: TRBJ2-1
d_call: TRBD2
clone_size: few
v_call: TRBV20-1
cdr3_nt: TGCAGTGCTGCTCCTCTGGGGGGGGGTTACAATGAGCAGTTCTTC
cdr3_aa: CSAAPLGGGYNEQFF

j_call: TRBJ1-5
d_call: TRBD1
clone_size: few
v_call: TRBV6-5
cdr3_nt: TGTGCCAGCAGTCGGACAGGAAAGGATTTTAGCAATCAGCCCCAGCATTTT
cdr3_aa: CASSRTGKDFSNQPQHF

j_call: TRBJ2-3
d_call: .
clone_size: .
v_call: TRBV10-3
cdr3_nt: TGTGCCATCAGGGGGGACAGCACAGATACGCAGTATTTT
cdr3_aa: CAIRGDSTDTQYF

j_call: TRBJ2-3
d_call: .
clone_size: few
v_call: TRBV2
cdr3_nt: TGTGCCAGCAGTGAAAGAAAGGGCACAGATACGCAGTATTTT
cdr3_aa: CASSERKGTDTQYF

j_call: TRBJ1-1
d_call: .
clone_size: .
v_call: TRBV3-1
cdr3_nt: TGTGCCAGCAGCCAATACGGGATTGAAGCTTTCTTT
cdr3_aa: CASSQYGIEAFF

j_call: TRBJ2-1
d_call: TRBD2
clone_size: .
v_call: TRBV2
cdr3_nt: TGTGCCAGCGTCGGCCGGAGACTAGCCCAATTGAATGAGCAGTTCTTC
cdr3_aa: CASVGRRLAQLNEQFF

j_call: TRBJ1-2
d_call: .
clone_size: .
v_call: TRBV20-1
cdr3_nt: TGCAGGGGGCATTCGGTCTATGGCTACACCTTC
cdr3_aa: CRGHSVYGYTF

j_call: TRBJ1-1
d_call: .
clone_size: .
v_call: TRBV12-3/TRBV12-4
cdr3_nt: TGTGCCAGCAGTTTAGGTTTGACAGGATATTTAGTGGAAGCTTTCTTT
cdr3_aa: CASSLGLTGYLVEAFF

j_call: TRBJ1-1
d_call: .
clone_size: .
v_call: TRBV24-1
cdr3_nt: TGTGCCACCAGTCGGGTAGGGGGTATCACTGAAGCTTTCTTT
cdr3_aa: CATSRVGGITEAFF

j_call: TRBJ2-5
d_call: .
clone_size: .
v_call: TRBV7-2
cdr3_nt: TGTGCCAGCAGCAGATCGTACGGGGCCCAAGAGACCCAGTACTTC
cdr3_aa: CASSRSYGAQETQYF

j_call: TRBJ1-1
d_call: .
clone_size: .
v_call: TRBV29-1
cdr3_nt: TGCAGCGTCGAGATCATGGGTACTGAAGCTTTCTTT
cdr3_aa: CSVEIMGTEAFF

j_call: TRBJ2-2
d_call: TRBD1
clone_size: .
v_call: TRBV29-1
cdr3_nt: TGCAGCGTAGGACCGGACAGGACGAACACCGGGGAGCTGTTTTTT
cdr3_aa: CSVGPDRTNTGELFF

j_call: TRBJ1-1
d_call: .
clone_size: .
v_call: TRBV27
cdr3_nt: TGTGCCAGCAGTTTATTGCGGGGAACCGGTATAGAGGAAGCTTTCTTT
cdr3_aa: CASSLLRGTGIEEAFF

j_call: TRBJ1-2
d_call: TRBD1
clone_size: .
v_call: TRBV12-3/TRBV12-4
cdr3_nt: TGTGCCAGCAGTCCATCCCGCTTTGGACAGGATGGCTACACCTTC
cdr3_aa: CASSPSRFGQDGYTF

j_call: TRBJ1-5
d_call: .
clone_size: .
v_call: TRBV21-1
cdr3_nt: TGTGCCAGCTCCACTCAGGGGGACAATCAGCCCCAGCATTTT
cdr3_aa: CASSTQGDNQPQHF

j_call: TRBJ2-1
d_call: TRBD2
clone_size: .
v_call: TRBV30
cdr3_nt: TGTGCCTGGAGTGTACGACTAGCGGGAGGGGATGAGCAGTTCTTC
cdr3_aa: CAWSVRLAGGDEQFF

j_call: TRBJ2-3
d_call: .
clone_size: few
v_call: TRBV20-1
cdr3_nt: TGCAGTGCTAGACAGGGCCTCACAGATACGCAGTATTTT
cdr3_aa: CSARQGLTDTQYF

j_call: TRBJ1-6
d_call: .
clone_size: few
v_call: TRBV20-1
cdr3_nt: TGCAGTGCTAGAGCCCGGACGGGTAATTCACCCCTCCACTTT
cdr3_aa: CSARARTGNSPLHF

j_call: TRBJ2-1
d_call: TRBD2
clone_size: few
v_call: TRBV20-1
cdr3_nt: TGCAGTGCTAGTTTCGGACTAGATTCGTTTCTGTTCTTC
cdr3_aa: CSASFGLDSFLFF

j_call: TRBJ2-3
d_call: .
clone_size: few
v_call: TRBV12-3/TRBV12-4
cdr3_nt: TGTGCCAGCAGCCTACAGGACACAGATACGCAGTATTTT
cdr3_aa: CASSLQDTDTQYF

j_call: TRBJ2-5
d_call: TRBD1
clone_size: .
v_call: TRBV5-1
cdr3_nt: TGCGCCAGCAGTCAGGACAGGGGAGAGACCCAGTACTTC
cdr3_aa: CASSQDRGETQYF

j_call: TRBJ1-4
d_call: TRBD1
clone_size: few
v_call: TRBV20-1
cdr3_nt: TGCAGTGCTAGAGGACTACAGGGGAACGCTAATGAAAAACTGTTTTTT
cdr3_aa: CSARGLQGNANEKLFF

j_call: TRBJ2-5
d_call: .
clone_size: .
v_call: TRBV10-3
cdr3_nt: TGTGCCATCAGTGAGTCGGTGGCGGGTGAGACCCAGTACTTC
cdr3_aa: CAISESVAGETQYF

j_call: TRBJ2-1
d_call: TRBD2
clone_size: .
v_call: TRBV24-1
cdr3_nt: TGTGCCACCCGGGGGCTAGCGGGCAATGAGCAGTTCTTC
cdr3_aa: CATRGLAGNEQFF

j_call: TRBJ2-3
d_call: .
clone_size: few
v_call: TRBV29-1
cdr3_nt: TGCAGCGTGAAGGGTGGAGATACGCAGTATTTT
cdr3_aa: CSVKGGDTQYF

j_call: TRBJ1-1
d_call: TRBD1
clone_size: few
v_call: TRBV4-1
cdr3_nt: TGCGCCAGCAGCCAACCGGACAGGGGGAAGGAAGCTTTCTTT
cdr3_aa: CASSQPDRGKEAFF

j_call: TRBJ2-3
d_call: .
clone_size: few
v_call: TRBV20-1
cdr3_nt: TGCAGTGCTGACACCGGGACTCACACAGATACGCAGTATTTT
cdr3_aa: CSADTGTHTDTQYF

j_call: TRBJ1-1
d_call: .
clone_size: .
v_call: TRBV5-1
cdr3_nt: TGCGCCAGCAGCTTACAGGGTGGACGGAACACTGAAGCTTTCTTT
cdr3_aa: CASSLQGGRNTEAFF

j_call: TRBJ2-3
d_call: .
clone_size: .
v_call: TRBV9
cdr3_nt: TGTGCCAGCAGCCCCTTCGTAGAGGCCGCAGATACGCAGTATTTT
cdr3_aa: CASSPFVEAADTQYF

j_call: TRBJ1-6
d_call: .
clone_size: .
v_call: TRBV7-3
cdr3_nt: TGTGCCAGCAGCTTAAATGAATACACACCCCTCCACTTT
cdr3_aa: CASSLNEYTPLHF

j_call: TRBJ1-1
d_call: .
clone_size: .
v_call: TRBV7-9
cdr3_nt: TGTGCCAGCAGCTCCCAGGCGGGCACTGAAGCTTTCTTT
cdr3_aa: CASSSQAGTEAFF

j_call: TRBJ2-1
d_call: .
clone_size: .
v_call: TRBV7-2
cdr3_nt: TGTGCCAGCAGCTTAGATCCCAATCTTGAGCAGTTCTTC
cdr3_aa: CASSLDPNLEQFF

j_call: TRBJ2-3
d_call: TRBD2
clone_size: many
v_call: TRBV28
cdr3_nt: TGTGCCAGCAACCGGGGGGCAGATACGCAGTATTTT
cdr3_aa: CASNRGADTQYF

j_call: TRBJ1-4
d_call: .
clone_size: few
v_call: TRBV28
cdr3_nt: TGTGCCAGCAGTTTACAGGGGATTGCTGAAAAACTGTTTTTT
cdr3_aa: CASSLQGIAEKLFF

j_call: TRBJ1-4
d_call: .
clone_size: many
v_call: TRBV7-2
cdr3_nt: TGTGCCAGCAGCCCGGACCCTGCAACTAATGAAAAACTGTTTTTT
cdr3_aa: CASSPDPATNEKLFF

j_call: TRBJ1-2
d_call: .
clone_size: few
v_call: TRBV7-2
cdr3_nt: TGTGCCAGCAGCTTACGTCCAGTATCAGGGAACTATGGCTACACCTTC
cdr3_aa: CASSLRPVSGNYGYTF

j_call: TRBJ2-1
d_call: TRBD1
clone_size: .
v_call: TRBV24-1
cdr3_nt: TGTGCCACCAGTGATGAACGGGACAGGCGCATGGATGAGCAGTTCTTC
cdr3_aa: CATSDERDRRMDEQFF

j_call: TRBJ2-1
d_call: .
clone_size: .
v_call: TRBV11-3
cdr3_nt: TGTGCCAGCAGCCTCACGACAGACAATGAGCAGTTCTTC
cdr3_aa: CASSLTTDNEQFF

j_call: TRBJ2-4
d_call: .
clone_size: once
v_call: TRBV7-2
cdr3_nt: TGTGCCAGCAGCCCAGAGATAGCCAAAAACATTCAGTACTTC
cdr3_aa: CASSPEIAKNIQYF

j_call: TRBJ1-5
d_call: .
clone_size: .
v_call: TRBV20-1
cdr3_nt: TGCAGTGCTTCACACCTAAGCAATCAGCCCCAGCATTTT
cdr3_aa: CSASHLSNQPQHF

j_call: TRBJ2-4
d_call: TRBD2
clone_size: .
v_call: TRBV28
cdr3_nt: TGTGCCAGCAGTTTAAGCCTTCGACGGGGGGGCCTTAGTAGAAACATTCAGTACTTC
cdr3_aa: CASSLSLRRGGLSRNIQYF

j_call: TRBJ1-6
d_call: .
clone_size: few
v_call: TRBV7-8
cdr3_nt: TGTGCCAGCAGCCTCACACTGAGCTCCTATAATTCACCCCTCCACTTT
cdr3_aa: CASSLTLSSYNSPLHF

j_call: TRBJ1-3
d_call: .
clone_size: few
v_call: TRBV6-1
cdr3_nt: TGTGCCAGCAGTGGGGGAAGCTCTGGAAACACCATATATTTT
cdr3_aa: CASSGGSSGNTIYF

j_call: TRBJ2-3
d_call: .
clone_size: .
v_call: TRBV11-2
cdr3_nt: TGTGCCAGCAGCCCGGGGTCAGGGCACACAGATACGCAGTATTTT
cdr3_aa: CASSPGSGHTDTQYF